This T cell receptor beta chain was observed in a study of blood T cell repertoires in COVID-19. Sequenced by immunoSEQ multiplex PCR; TCRdb stores in-frame clones only, minus some. The sample holds hundreds of thousands of clones, 75% to 85% seen once. The CDR3 loop spans 18 amino acids. The V end lost 0 bases, the J end lost 0 bases, and 14 bases lay between the germline ends. The material sequenced was peripheral blood. This TCR was recovered from a woman aged 55-70 years with active or convalescent COVID-19. The chain combines TRBV23-1 with TRBJ1-4; unclear D gene. TRBV23-1 is known as an ORF, though its function is uncertain. CDR3: CASSQSRSPYATNEKLFF. The DNA for the CDR3 is TGCGCCAGCAGTCAATCCCGATCCCCCTACGCAACTAATGAAAAACTGTTTTTT.